A single TCR beta chain is shown here with its context. The CDR3 ends on some other residue instead of the conserved phenylalanine or tryptophan, so this is likely a read error. The DNA is omitted, as the CDR3 cannot be located on it reliably, and the CDR3 follows TCRdb's listing. Per the study methods: By means of reference gene primer amplification, nucleated cell counts were estimated. Data came from immunoSEQ multiplex PCR; TCRdb stores just in-frame clones and leaves some out. V and J calls and clone size come straight from that table; D and trimming were deduced from the DNA. This sample has roughly 160,000 clones, with approximately 83% found just once. The data are from a study of blood T cell repertoires in COVID-19. Overall study context: From the United States, Italy and Spain came samples of acute and convalescent COVID-19. Nucleic acid was either cDNA or gDNA, and it came from T cells, B-cell-depleted T cells, or PBMCs.

Per the germline V gene, CDR1 is MNHNS and CDR2 is SASEGT. Including both end residues, the CDR3 is 11 amino acids long. The chain uses TRBV6-1 and TRBJ1-2. The origin of this receptor is a woman aged 60-75 years with acute or convalescent COVID-19. The sample consisted of peripheral blood. CDR3 amino acids: CASSEEGRVGS.